The TCR beta chain described here comes from a study of blood T cell repertoires in COVID-19. In the study overall: The study drew acute and convalescent COVID-19 samples from the United States, Italy and Spain. PBMCs, B-cell-depleted T cells, or T cells were the source of the cDNA or gDNA that made up the material.

Original handling: Estimation of nucleated cell counts was performed using reference gene primer amplification. Using immunoSEQ multiplex PCR, the repertoire was profiled, and TCRdb retains in-frame clones only, with some absent. Clonal size and the V and J genes are those of that table, whereas D and trimming came from the DNA. This sample has 130,000 or so clones, with about 84% found just once. This CDR3 is built from 12 residues. The V gene's germline CDR1 is MNHEY and CDR2 SVGAGI. Trimming cost V 6 bases and J 5 bases; bases outside gene matches: 3. The origin of this receptor is a woman aged 55-75 years with acute or convalescent COVID-19. This sequence joins TRBV6-5 and TRBJ1-2, with 7 bases fitting TRBD1. The specimen was peripheral blood. CDR3 in amino acids: CASSQTGYGYTF. Here the CDR3 DNA reads TGTGCCAGCAGCCAGACAGGGTATGGCTACACCTTC.